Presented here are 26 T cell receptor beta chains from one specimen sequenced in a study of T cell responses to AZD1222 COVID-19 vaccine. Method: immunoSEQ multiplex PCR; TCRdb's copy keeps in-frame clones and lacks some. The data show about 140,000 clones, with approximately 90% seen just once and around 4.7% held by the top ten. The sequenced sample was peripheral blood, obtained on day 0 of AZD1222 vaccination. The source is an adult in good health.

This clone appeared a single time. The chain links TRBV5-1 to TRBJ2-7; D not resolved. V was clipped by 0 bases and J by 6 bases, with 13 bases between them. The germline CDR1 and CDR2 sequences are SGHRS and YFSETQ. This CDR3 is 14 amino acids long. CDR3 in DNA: TGCGCCAGCAGCTTGGGCGCAGGTCCGGCCGAGCAGTACTTC. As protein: CASSLGAGPAEQYF.

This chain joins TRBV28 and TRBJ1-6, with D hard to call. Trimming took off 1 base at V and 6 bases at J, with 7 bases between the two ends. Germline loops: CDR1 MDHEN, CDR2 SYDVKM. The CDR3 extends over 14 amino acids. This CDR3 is CASSLLASNSPLHF. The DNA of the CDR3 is TGTGCCAGCAGTTTATTGGCCAGTAATTCACCCCTCCACTTT.

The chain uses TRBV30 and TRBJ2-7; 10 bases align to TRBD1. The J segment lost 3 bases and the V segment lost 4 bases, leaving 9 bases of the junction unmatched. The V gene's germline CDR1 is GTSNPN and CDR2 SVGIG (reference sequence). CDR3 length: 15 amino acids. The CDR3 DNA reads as TGTGCCTGGACTGTAGGGACAGGGGACGGCTACGAGCAGTACTTC. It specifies CAWTVGTGDGYEQYF.

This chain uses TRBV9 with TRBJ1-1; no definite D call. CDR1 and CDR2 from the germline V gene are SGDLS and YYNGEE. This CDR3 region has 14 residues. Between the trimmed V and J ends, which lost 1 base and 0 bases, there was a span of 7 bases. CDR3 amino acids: CASSVIGLNTEAFF. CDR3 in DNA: TGTGCCAGCAGCGTAATAGGGTTGAACACTGAAGCTTTCTTT.

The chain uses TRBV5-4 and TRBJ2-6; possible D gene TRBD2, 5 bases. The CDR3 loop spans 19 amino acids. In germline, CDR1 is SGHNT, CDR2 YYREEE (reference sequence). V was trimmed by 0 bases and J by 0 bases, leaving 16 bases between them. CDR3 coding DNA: TGTGCCAGCAGCTTGGCGGGATGGGAAGAGAGCTCTGGGGCCAACGTCCTGACTTTC. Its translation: CASSLAGWEESSGANVLTF.

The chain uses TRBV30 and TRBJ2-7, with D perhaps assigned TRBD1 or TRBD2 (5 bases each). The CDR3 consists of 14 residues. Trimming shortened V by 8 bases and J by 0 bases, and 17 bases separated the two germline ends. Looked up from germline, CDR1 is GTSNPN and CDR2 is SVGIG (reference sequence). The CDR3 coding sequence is TGTGCCGCCTCGAGGGGCCCAACCTCCTACGAGCAGTACTTC. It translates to CAASRGPTSYEQYF.

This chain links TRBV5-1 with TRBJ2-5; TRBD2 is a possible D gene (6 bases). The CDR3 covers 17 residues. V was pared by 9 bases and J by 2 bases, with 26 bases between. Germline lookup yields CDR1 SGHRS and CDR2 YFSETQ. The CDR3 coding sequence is TGCGCCACCAAGAAATCACCGGCGGGAACGCCACAAGAGACCCAGTACTTC. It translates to CATKKSPAGTPQETQYF.

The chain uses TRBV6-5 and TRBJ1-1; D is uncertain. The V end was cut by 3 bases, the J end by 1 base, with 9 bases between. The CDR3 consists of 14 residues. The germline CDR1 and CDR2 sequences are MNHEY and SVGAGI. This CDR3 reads CASSYSGRNTEAFF. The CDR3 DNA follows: TGTGCCAGCAGTTATTCCGGACGGAACACTGAAGCTTTCTTT.

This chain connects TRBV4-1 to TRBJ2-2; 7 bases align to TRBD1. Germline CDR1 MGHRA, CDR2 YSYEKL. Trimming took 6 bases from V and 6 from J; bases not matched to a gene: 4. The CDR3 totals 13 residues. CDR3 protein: CASRLTGAGELFF. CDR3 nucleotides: TGCGCCAGCAGACTTACAGGGGCCGGGGAGCTGTTTTTT.

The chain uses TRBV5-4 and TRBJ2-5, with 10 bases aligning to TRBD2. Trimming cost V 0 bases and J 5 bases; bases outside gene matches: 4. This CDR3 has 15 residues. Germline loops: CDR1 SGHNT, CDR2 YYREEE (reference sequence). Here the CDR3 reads CASSLVAGGGETQYF. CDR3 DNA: TGTGCCAGCAGCTTGGTAGCGGGAGGAGGGGAGACCCAGTACTTC.

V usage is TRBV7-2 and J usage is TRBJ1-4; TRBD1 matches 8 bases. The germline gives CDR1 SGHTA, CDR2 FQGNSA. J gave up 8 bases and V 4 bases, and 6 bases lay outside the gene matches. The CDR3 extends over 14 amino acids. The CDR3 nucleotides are TGTGCCAGCAGCTCCGACAGGGGAGGCGAAAAACTGTTTTTT. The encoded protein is CASSSDRGGEKLFF.

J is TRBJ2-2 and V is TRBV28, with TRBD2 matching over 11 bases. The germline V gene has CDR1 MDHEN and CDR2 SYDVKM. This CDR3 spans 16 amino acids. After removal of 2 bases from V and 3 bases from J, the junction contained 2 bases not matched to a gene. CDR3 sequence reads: CASSLTLAGDTGELFF. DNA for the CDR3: TGTGCCAGCAGTTTAACACTAGCGGGGGACACCGGGGAGCTGTTTTTT.

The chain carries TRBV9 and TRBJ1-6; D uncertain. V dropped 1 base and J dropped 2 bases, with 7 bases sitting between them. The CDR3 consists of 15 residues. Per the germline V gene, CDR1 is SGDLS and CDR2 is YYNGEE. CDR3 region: CASSVKGAYNSPLHF. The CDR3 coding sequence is TGTGCCAGCAGCGTAAAGGGCGCCTATAATTCACCCCTCCACTTT.

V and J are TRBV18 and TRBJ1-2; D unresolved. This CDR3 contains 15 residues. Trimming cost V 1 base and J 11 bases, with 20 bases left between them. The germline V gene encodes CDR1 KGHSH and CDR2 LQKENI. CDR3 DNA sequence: TGTGCCAGCTCACCACAACTTCAATACGGCCGGCGGTACACCTTC. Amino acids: CASSPQLQYGRRYTF. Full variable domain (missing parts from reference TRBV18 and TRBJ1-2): NAGVMQNPRHLVRRRGQEARLRCSPMKGHSHVYWYRQLPEEGLKFMVYLQKENIIDESGMPKERFSAEFPKEGPSILRIQQVVRGDSAAYFCASSPQLQYGRRYTFGSGTRLTVV.

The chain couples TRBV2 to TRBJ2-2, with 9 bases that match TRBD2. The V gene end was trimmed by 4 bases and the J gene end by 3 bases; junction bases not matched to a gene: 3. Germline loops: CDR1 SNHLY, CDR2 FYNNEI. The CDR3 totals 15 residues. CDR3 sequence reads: CASSVSGSYTGELFF. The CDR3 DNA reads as TGTGCCAGCAGTGTTAGCGGGAGTTACACCGGGGAGCTGTTTTTT.

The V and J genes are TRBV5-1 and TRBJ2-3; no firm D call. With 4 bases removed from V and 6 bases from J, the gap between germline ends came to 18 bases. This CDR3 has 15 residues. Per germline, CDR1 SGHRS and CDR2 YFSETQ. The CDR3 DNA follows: TGCGCCAGCAGCCTGCCCGCGCCGAACGGGGATACGCAGTATTTT. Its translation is CASSLPAPNGDTQYF. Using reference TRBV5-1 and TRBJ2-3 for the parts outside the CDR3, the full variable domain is KAGVTQTPRYLIKTRGQQVTLSCSPISGHRSVSWYQQTPGQGLQFLFEYFSETQRNKGNFPGRFSGRQFSNSRSEMNVSTLELGDSALYLCASSLPAPNGDTQYFGPGTRLTVL.

In DNA form, the CDR3 reads TGTGCCAGTAGTCTATGGGACGGATCCTACGAGCAGTACTTC. It is translated as CASSLWDGSYEQYF. The chain joins TRBV19 to TRBJ2-7; D may be TRBD1 or TRBD2 (5 bases each). The germline V and J ends were trimmed by 5 bases and 1 base, with 12 bases remaining between them. The CDR3 sequence is 14 residues long. Germline assignment: CDR1 LNHDA and CDR2 SQIVND (reference sequence).

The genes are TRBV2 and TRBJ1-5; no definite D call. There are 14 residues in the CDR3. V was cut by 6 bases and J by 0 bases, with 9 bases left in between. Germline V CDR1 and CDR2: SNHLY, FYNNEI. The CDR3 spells CASSDLNSNQPQHF. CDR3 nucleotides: TGTGCCAGCAGCGACCTAAATAGCAATCAGCCCCAGCATTTT.

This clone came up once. CDR3 sequence: CASSESKGGNSPLHF. As DNA, the CDR3 is TGTGCCAGCAGTGAAAGTAAAGGGGGGAATTCACCCCTCCACTTT. The rearrangement links TRBV6-1 to TRBJ1-6, with D possibly TRBD1 on 6 matching bases. The CDR3 is 15 residues long. V gave up 2 bases and J gave up 7 bases, with 12 bases separating them. Germline lookup yields CDR1 MNHNS and CDR2 SASEGT.

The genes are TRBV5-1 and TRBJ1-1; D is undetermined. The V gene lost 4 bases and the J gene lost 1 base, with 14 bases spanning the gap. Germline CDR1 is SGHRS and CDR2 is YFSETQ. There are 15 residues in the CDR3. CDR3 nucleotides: TGCGCCAGCAGCGGAGGGTGGAAGGGGAACACTGAAGCTTTCTTT. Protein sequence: CASSGGWKGNTEAFF.

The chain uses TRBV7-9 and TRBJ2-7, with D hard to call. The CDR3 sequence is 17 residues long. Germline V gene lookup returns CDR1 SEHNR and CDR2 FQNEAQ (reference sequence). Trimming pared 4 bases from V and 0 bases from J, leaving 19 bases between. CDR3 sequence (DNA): TGTGCCAGCAGCTCAGGCAGGTCGGAACTTGACTCCTACGAGCAGTACTTC. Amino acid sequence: CASSSGRSELDSYEQYF.

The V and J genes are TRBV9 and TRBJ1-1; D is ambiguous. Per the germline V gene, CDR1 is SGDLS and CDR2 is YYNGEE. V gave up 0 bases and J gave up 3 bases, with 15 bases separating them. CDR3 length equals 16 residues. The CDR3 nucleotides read TGTGCCAGCAGCGTAGACTCCAGGCGTGGGGACACTGAAGCTTTCTTT. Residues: CASSVDSRRGDTEAFF.

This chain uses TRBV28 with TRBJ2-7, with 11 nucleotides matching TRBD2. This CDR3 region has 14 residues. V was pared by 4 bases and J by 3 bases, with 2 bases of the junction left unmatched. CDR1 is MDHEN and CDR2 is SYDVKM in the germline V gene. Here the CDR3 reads CASSWLAGGYEQYF. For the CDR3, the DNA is TGTGCCAGCAGTTGGCTAGCGGGAGGCTACGAGCAGTACTTC. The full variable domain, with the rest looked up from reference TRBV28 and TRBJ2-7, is DVKVTQSSRYLVKRTGEKVFLECVQDMDHENMFWYRQDPGLGLRLIYFSYDVKMKEKGDIPEGYSVSREKKERFSLILESASTNQTSMYLCASSWLAGGYEQYFGPGTRLTVT.

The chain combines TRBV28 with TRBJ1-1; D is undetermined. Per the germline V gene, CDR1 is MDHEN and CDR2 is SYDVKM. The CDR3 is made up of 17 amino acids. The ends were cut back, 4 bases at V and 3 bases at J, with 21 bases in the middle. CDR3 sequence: CASSSPPGSNEDTEAFF. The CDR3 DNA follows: TGTGCCAGCAGTTCCCCTCCGGGATCCAATGAGGACACTGAAGCTTTCTTT.

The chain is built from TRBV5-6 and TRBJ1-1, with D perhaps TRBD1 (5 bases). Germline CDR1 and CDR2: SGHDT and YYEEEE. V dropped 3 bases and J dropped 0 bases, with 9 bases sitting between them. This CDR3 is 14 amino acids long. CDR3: CASSWGRMNTEAFF. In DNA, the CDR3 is TGTGCCAGCAGCTGGGGACGAATGAACACTGAAGCTTTCTTT.

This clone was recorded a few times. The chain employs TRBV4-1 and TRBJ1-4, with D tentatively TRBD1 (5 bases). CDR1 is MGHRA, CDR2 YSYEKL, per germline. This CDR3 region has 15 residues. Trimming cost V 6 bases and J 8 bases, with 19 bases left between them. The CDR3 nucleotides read TGCGCCAGCAGAGCCGGGCCAGGGAAGGGAGAAAAACTGTTTTTT. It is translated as CASRAGPGKGEKLFF.